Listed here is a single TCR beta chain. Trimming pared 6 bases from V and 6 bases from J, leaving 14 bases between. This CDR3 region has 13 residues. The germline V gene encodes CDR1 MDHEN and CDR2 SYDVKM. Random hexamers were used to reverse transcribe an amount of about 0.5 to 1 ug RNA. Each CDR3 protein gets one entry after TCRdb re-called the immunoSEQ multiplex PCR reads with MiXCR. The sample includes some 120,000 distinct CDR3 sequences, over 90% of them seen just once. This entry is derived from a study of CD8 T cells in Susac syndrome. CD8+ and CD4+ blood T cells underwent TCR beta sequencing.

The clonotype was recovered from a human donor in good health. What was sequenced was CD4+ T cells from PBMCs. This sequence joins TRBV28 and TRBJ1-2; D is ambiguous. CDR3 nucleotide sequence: TGTGCCAGCAGCCTCAATCCTGTTGATGGCTACACCTTC. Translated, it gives CASSLNPVDGYTF.